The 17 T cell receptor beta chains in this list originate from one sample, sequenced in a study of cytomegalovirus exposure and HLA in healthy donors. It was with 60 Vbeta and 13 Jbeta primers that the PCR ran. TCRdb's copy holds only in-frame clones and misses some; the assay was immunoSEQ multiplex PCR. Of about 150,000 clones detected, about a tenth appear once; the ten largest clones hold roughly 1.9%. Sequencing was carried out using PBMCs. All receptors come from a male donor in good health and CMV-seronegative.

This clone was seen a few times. CDR3 amino acids: CASSLGQGKYGYTF. In DNA form, the CDR3 reads TGTGCCAGCAGTTTGGGACAGGGGAAGTATGGCTACACCTTC. The rearrangement joins TRBV7-2 to TRBJ1-2; 10 nucleotides line up with TRBD1. Trimming cost V 6 bases and J 5 bases; bases outside gene matches: 6. CDR1 and CDR2 (germline): SGHTA, FQGNSA. The CDR3 is made up of 14 amino acids.

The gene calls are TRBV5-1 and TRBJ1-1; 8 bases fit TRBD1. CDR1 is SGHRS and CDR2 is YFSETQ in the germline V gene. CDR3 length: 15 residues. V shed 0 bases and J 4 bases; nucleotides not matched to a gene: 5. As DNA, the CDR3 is TGCGCCAGCAGCTTGGAGGGCAGGGGGCCCACTGAAGCTTTCTTT. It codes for CASSLEGRGPTEAFF.

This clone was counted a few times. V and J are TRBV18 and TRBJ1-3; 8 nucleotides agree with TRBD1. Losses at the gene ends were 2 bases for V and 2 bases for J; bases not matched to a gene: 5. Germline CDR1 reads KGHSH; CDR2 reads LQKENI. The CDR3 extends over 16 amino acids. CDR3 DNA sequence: TGTGCCAGCTCACCATGGACAGGGAGCACTGGAAACACCATATATTTT. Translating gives CASSPWTGSTGNTIYF.

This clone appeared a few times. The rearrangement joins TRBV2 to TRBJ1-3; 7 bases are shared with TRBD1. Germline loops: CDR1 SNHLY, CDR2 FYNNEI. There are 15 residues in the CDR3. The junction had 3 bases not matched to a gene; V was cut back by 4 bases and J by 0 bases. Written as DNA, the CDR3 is TGTGCCAGCAGTGGGGACAGCTTCTCTGGAAACACCATATATTTT. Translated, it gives CASSGDSFSGNTIYF.

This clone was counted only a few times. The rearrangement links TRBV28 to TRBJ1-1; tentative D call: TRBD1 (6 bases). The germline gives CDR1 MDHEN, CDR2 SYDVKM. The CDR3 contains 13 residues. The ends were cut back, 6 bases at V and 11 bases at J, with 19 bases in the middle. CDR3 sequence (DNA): TGTGCCAGCAGCCCCGGTGGCAGGGGAATGGCTTTCTTT. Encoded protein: CASSPGGRGMAFF.

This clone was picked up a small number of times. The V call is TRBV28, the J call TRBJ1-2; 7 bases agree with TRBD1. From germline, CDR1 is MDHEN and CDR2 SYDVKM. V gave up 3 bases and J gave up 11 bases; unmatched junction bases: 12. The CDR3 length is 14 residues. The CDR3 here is CASSFQDRRSFYTF. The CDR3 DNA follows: TGTGCCAGCAGTTTTCAGGACAGGAGGTCCTTTTACACCTTC.

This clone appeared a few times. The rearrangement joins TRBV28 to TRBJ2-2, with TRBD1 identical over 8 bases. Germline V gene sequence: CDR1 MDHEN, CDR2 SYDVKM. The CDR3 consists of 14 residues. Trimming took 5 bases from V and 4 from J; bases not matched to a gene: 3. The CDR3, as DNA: TGTGCCAGCAGTAGGACAGGGTCCACCGGGGAGCTGTTTTTT. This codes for CASSRTGSTGELFF. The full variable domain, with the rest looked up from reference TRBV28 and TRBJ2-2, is DVKVTQSSRYLVKRTGEKVFLECVQDMDHENMFWYRQDPGLGLRLIYFSYDVKMKEKGDIPEGYSVSREKKERFSLILESASTNQTSMYLCASSRTGSTGELFFGEGSRLTVL.

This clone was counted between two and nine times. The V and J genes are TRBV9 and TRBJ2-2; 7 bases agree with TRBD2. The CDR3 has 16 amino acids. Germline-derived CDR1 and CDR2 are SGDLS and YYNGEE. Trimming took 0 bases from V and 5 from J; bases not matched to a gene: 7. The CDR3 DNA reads TGTGCCAGCAGCGTAGGGGGCGGGAGCGCGACCGGGGAGCTGTTTTTT. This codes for CASSVGGGSATGELFF.

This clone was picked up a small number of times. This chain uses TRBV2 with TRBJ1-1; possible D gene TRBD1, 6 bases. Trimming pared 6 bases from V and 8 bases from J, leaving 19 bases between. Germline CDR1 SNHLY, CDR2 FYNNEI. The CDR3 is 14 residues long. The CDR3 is CASSVDRSGLEAFF. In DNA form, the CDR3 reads TGTGCCAGCAGCGTCGACAGGTCCGGATTAGAAGCTTTCTTT. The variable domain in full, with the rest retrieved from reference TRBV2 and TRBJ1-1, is EPEVTQTPSHQVTQMGQEVILRCVPISNHLYFYWYRQILGQKVEFLVSFYNNEISEKSEIFDDQFSVERPDGSNFTLKIRSTKLEDSAMYFCASSVDRSGLEAFFGQGTRLTVV.

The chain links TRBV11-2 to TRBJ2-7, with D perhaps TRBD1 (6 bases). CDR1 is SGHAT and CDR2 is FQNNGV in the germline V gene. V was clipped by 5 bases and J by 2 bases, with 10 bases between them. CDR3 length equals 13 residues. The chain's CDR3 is CASSRDNAYEQYF. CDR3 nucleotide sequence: TGTGCCAGCAGCCGGGACAACGCCTACGAGCAGTACTTC.

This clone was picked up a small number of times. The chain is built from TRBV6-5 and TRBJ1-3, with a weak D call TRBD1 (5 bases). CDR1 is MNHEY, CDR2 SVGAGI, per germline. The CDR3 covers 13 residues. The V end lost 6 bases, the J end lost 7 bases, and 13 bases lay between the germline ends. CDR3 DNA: TGTGCCAGCAGACGGGGAGGGACGAACACCATATATTTT. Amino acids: CASRRGGTNTIYF.

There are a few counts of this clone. CDR3 in DNA: TGCGCCAGCAGCCTAGGACTAGAGGTCTACAATGAGCAGTTCTTC. It translates to CASSLGLEVYNEQFF. V is TRBV4-1 and J is TRBJ2-1; 7 bases line up with TRBD2. The CDR3 consists of 15 residues. Germline CDR1 MGHRA, CDR2 YSYEKL. V dropped 4 bases and J dropped 3; count of bases not matched to a gene: 6.

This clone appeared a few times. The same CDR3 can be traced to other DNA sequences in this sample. DNA of the CDR3: TGCGCCAGCAGCCAAGGAGGGCAGGGGAACTATGGCTACACCTTC. Its translation is CASSQGGQGNYGYTF. The J gene is TRBJ1-2, the V gene TRBV4-1; D is perhaps TRBD1 (6 bases). Germline V gene sequence: CDR1 MGHRA, CDR2 YSYEKL. V lost 1 base, J lost 2 bases, and 11 bases lay in between. There are 15 residues in the CDR3.

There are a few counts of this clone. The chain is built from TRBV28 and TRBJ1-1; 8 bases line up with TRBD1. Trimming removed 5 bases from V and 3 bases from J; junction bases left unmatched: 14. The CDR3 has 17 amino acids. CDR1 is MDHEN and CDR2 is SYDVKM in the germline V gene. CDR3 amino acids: CASSLRQGAGGYTEAFF. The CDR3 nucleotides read TGTGCCAGCAGTCTAAGGCAGGGGGCGGGTGGGTACACTGAAGCTTTCTTT. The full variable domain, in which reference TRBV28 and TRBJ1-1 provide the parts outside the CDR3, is DVKVTQSSRYLVKRTGEKVFLECVQDMDHENMFWYRQDPGLGLRLIYFSYDVKMKEKGDIPEGYSVSREKKERFSLILESASTNQTSMYLCASSLRQGAGGYTEAFFGQGTRLTVV.

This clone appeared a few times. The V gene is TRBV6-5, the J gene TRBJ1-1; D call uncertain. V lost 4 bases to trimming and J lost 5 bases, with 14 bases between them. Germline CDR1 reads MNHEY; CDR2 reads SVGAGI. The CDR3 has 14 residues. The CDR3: CASSSSGLGTEAFF. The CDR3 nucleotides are TGTGCCAGCAGTTCATCAGGTCTGGGTACTGAAGCTTTCTTT.

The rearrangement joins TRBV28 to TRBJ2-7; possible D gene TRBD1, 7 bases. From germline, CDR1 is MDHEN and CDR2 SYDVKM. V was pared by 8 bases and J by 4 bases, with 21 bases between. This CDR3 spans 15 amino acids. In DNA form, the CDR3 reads TGTGCCAGCCAGAGGGAATCGCAGGGGGGATACGAGCAGTACTTC. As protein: CASQRESQGGYEQYF.

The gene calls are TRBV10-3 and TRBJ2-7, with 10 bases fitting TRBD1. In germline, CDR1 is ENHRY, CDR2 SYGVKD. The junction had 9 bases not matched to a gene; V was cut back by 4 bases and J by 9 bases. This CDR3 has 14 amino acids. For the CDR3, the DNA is TGTGCCATCAGTGTAGACAGGGGGCAGGTCGGGCAGTACTTC. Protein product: CAISVDRGQVGQYF.